One sample yielded the 26 T cell receptor beta chains listed below, sequenced in a study of breast tumors, draining lymph nodes, adjacent tissues. TCRdb reprocessed the multiplex PCR reads with MiXCR, giving one entry per CDR3 protein. Here the sample spans 170,000 or so distinct CDR3 sequences, approximately 30% being singletons. Axillary draining lymph nodes of breast cancer patients supplied the node samples. Input material: axillary lymph node tissue. The receptors shown here come from a female donor with breast cancer. Some clones in this sample may be carry-over from other donors' samples.

The sample holds many counts of this clonotype. DNA for the CDR3: TGTGCCAGTAGTTCAACAGGGACCTCTAACTATGGCTACACCTTC. As protein: CASSSTGTSNYGYTF. V is TRBV19 and J is TRBJ1-2, with D tentatively TRBD1 (6 bases). Germline V CDR1 and CDR2: LNHDA, SQIVND (reference sequence). V lost 5 bases and J lost 0, with 13 bases in between. This CDR3 contains 15 residues.

Concerning this clonotype: One junction end does not reproduce the germline sequence, and a read error may be involved. J is TRBJ1-6 and V is TRBV11-3; 7 bases line up with TRBD1. The CDR3 has 18 amino acids. The germline V gene has CDR1 SGHNT and CDR2 YENEEA. Here the CDR3 DNA reads TGTGCCAGCAGCCCGGAGGGACAGTGCAGCTCCTATAATTCGCCCCTCCACTTT. Translating gives CASSPEGQCSSYNSPLHF. Together with reference TRBV11-3 and TRBJ1-6, the CDR3 gives the full variable domain: EAGVVQSPRYKIIEKKQPVAFWCNPISGHNTLYWYLQNLGQGPELLIRYENEEAVDDSQLPKDRFSAERLKGVDSTLKIQPAELGDSAVYLCASSPEGQCSSYNSPLHFGNGTRLTVT.

The table lists this clonotype with many counts. The chain joins TRBV6-1 to TRBJ1-5; 7 nucleotides line up with TRBD1. This CDR3 comprises 17 residues. The V segment lost 5 bases and the J segment 1 base; nucleotides outside the gene matches: 11. CDR1 MNHNS and CDR2 SASEGT come from the germline V gene. The CDR3 spells CASSPNQQGWSNQPQHF. The CDR3 region has the DNA TGTGCCAGCAGTCCTAACCAACAGGGGTGGAGCAATCAGCCCCAGCATTTT.

This clonotype was found many times. A single base separates this from a much larger clone, so it may be a read error. This chain connects TRBV20-1 to TRBJ1-2; D not certain. This CDR3 spans 12 amino acids. V lost 0 bases and J 13 bases, leaving 15 bases between the germline ends. Germline CDR1 is DFQATT and CDR2 is SNEGSKA (reference sequence). The CDR3 spells CSARETLTSSTF. The CDR3 DNA reads TGCAGTGCTAGAGAGACCTTGACGAGCTCCACCTTC.

This clonotype was detected many times. J is TRBJ1-5 and V is TRBV20-1; D remains unclear. Per germline, CDR1 DFQATT and CDR2 SNEGSKA (reference sequence). Trimming left V 5 bases short and J 0 bases short, with 17 bases between. CDR3 length: 16 residues. This CDR3 is CSALTRTENSNQPQHF. CDR3 nucleotides: TGCAGTGCTCTCACCAGGACGGAGAATAGCAATCAGCCCCAGCATTTT.

The chain couples TRBV11-2 to TRBJ2-2, with D maybe TRBD2 (6 bases). The V gene's germline CDR1 is SGHAT and CDR2 FQNNGV. Trimming pared 1 base from V and 2 bases from J, leaving 17 bases between. CDR3 length: 18 amino acids. The DNA of the CDR3 is TGTGCCAGCAGCTTAGGGGGGAGCGGGCGCGTCAACACCGGGGAGCTGTTTTTT. It is translated as CASSLGGSGRVNTGELFF.

This clonotype was observed a handful of times. This chain connects TRBV7-6 to TRBJ1-1, with D perhaps matching TRBD1 (5 bases). The CDR3 runs 14 residues. The V gene's germline CDR1 is SGHVS and CDR2 FNYEAQ. V lost 10 bases and J 4 bases, leaving 19 bases between the germline ends. CDR3 residues: CATAGGTASTEAFF. The CDR3, as DNA: TGTGCCACGGCGGGGGGAACGGCAAGCACTGAAGCTTTCTTT.

In the case of this clonotype: Just one base apart from a much larger clone, this may be a read error. The chain carries TRBV3-1 and TRBJ1-5, with D unclear. Looked up from germline, CDR1 is LGHDT and CDR2 is YNNKEL (reference sequence). This CDR3 has 13 residues. The CDR3 spells CVSSLGSDTPQHF. CDR3 in DNA: TGTGTCAGCAGCTTGGGCAGTGATACACCCCAGCATTTT. Complete variable domain (other parts from reference TRBV3-1 and TRBJ1-5): DTAVSQTPKYLVTQMGNDKSIKCEQNLGHDTMYWYKQDSKKFLKIMFSYNNKELIINETVPNRFSPKSPDKAHLNLHINSLELGDSAVYFCVSSLGSDTPQHFGDGTRLSIL.

This clonotype was counted once. A much more abundant neighbour one base away suggests this may be a read error. The chain couples TRBV7-2 to TRBJ2-3, with 14 bases aligning to TRBD2. The germline V gene encodes CDR1 SGHTA and CDR2 FQGNSA. The CDR3 is made up of 19 amino acids. The CDR3 DNA reads TGTGCCTGCAGCTCGGTAGGACTAGCGGGGGGAGCTAGCACAGATACGCAGTATTTT. Its translation: CACSSVGLAGGASTDTQYF. Variable domain in full (rest from reference TRBV7-2 and TRBJ2-3): GAGVSQSPSNKVTEKGKDVELRCDPISGHTALYWYRQSLGQGLEFLIYFQGNSAPDKSGLPSDRFSAERTGGSVSTLTIQRTQQEDSAVYLCACSSVGLAGGASTDTQYFGPGTRLTVL.

The chain has TRBV7-9 and TRBJ1-4; perhaps TRBD1 as D (5 bases). CDR1 is SEHNR and CDR2 is FQNEAQ in the germline V gene (reference sequence). This CDR3 is 14 amino acids long. With 5 bases removed from V and 7 bases from J, the gap between germline ends came to 14 bases. CDR3 amino acids: CASSAGGGGEKLFF. The CDR3 DNA is TGTGCCAGCAGCGCCGGCGGGGGGGGTGAAAAACTGTTTTTT.

This clonotype was seen a handful of times. The chain joins TRBV9 to TRBJ2-2; TRBD2 matches 9 bases. Germline-derived CDR1 and CDR2 are SGDLS and YYNGEE. The trim removed 4 bases at V and 4 bases at J, leaving 11 bases unmatched. The CDR3 has 17 residues. CDR3: CASSSRDSGRFTGELFF. CDR3 coding DNA: TGTGCCAGCAGCTCCAGAGATAGCGGGAGATTCACCGGGGAGCTGTTTTTT.

In this sample, this clonotype turned up many times. The chain uses TRBV2 and TRBJ1-4; a possible D gene is TRBD1 (5 bases). CDR1 is SNHLY, CDR2 FYNNEI, per germline. Trimming shortened V by 8 bases and J by 5 bases, and 15 bases separated the two germline ends. The CDR3 consists of 14 residues. CDR3 region: CASCPTELNEKLFF. CDR3 nucleotides: TGTGCCAGCTGCCCGACAGAACTAAATGAAAAACTGTTTTTT.

This clonotype was picked up many times. The chain joins TRBV19 to TRBJ1-2; D gene uncertain. V was trimmed by 3 bases and J by 4 bases, leaving 6 bases between them. This CDR3 has 12 residues. Per the germline V gene, CDR1 is LNHDA and CDR2 is SQIVND (reference sequence). The CDR3, as DNA: TGTGCCAGTAGTATCTACAGCTATGGCTACACCTTC. Translation: CASSIYSYGYTF.

In regard to this clonotype: With a much larger clone just one base away, this may be a read error. CDR3 sequence (DNA): TGCAGTGCTCGGTATGGGGTAGCCTCCACTGAGCAGTTCTTC. Translated, it gives CSARYGVASTEQFF. The gene calls are TRBV20-1 and TRBJ2-1; no firm D call. Germline V CDR1 and CDR2: DFQATT, SNEGSKA (reference sequence). V was shortened by 5 bases and J by 9 bases, with 20 bases between the two germline ends. This CDR3 is built from 14 residues.

This clonotype was recorded many times. This chain connects TRBV7-2 to TRBJ2-5, with 7 bases aligning to TRBD2. Germline V gene data show CDR1 as SGHTA and CDR2 as FQGNSA. This CDR3 is built from 12 residues. V was pared by 5 bases and J by 7 bases, with 4 bases of the junction left unmatched. The CDR3 nucleotides read TGTGCCAGCAGCCCTCGACTAGCGACCCAGTACTTC. Protein product: CASSPRLATQYF. Using reference TRBV7-2 and TRBJ2-5 for the parts outside the CDR3, the full variable domain is GAGVSQSPSNKVTEKGKDVELRCDPISGHTALYWYRQSLGQGLEFLIYFQGNSAPDKSGLPSDRFSAERTGGSVSTLTIQRTQQEDSAVYLCASSPRLATQYFGPGTRLLVL.

Many counts were recorded for this clonotype. The rearrangement joins TRBV20-1 to TRBJ1-2; D is uncertain. Per the germline V gene, CDR1 is DFQATT and CDR2 is SNEGSKA (reference sequence). The V and J ends lost 0 bases and 4 bases respectively, with 12 bases between them. The length of the CDR3 is 14 residues. Here the CDR3 DNA reads TGCAGTGCTAGAGATCATGGAGGTAGCTATGGCTACACCTTC. This sequence encodes CSARDHGGSYGYTF.

Note on this clonotype: Just one base apart from a much larger clone, this may be a read error. This chain connects TRBV12-3 or TRBV12-4 to TRBJ2-5; D possibly uses TRBD1 or TRBD2 (5 bases each). Trimming shortened V by 2 bases and J by 1 base, and 20 bases separated the two germline ends. The CDR3 is made up of 18 amino acids. The CDR3 coding sequence is TGTGCCAGCAGTTTACCCAATACACCGGGACGCCTCCAAGAGACCCAGTACTTC. Translation: CASSLPNTPGRLQETQYF.

This clonotype occurred many times. The chain joins TRBV24-1 to TRBJ2-3, with 10 bases matching TRBD1. Trimming took 3 bases from V and 0 from J; bases not matched to a gene: 8. From germline, CDR1 is KGHDR and CDR2 SFDVKD. This CDR3 has 18 amino acids. The CDR3 reads CATSDPRQGAFSTDTQYF. Written as DNA, the CDR3 is TGTGCCACCAGTGATCCCAGACAGGGGGCTTTTAGCACAGATACGCAGTATTTT.

This chain uses TRBV3-1 with TRBJ2-1; 7 bases are a match to TRBD2. The ends lost 4 bases at V and 5 bases at J; junction bases unmatched: 8. The CDR3 extends over 15 amino acids. CDR1 and CDR2 (germline): LGHDT, YNNKEL (reference sequence). The CDR3 nucleotides are TGTGCCAGCAGCCTGACTAGGGAGGGGCACAATGAGCAGTTCTTC. Protein: CASSLTREGHNEQFF.

This clonotype showed up many times. This chain connects TRBV7-6 to TRBJ2-1, with D perhaps TRBD1 (5 bases). Germline values: CDR1 SGHVS, CDR2 FNYEAQ. V lost 1 base and J lost 10, with 23 bases in between. The CDR3 has 17 residues. This CDR3 reads CASSLGVGHPVGSEQFF. CDR3 in DNA: TGTGCCAGCAGCTTAGGGGTTGGACACCCCGTTGGCTCGGAGCAGTTCTTC.

This clonotype was observed at least ten times. This chain connects TRBV5-1 to TRBJ2-3, with 7 bases fitting TRBD2. The CDR3 consists of 16 residues. Germline V lookup: CDR1 SGHRS, CDR2 YFSETQ. V lost 4 bases, J lost 2 bases, and 10 bases stayed unmatched. The CDR3 protein is CASSKVERGSTDTQYF. The CDR3 nucleotides read TGCGCCAGCAGCAAAGTCGAGCGGGGTTCCACAGATACGCAGTATTTT.

A note on this clonotype: A junction boundary mismatches the germline segment, possibly from a read error. This rearrangement joins TRBV12-3 or TRBV12-4 to TRBJ1-4; D possibly corresponds to TRBD1 (6 bases). The CDR3 contains 12 residues. The CDR3 protein is CASSYRTAASIF. The CDR3, as DNA: TGTGCCAGCAGTTACAGGACAGCTGCAAGTATTTTT.

In this sample, this clonotype turned up many times. V usage is TRBV11-3 and J usage is TRBJ1-2; D gene unclear. Germline V gene lookup returns CDR1 SGHNT and CDR2 YENEEA. V was pared by 4 bases and J by 1 base, with 10 bases between. This CDR3 spans 14 amino acids. The CDR3 here is CASSSGSLNYGYTF. The CDR3 bases are TGTGCCAGCAGCTCGGGGAGCCTTAACTATGGCTACACCTTC.

In its sample, this clonotype was seen many times. V gene TRBV4-2 combines with J gene TRBJ2-7; no clear D. V lost 1 base and J 3 bases, leaving 10 bases between the germline ends. CDR1 and CDR2 (germline): LGHNA, YNFKEQ. The CDR3 runs 14 residues. In nucleotides, the CDR3 is TGTGCCAGCAGCCAAGGACCCTTAAACTACGAGCAGTACTTC. It translates to CASSQGPLNYEQYF.

This clonotype showed up many times. The J gene is TRBJ1-4, the V gene TRBV20-1; 10 nucleotides align to TRBD1. V lost 2 bases to trimming and J lost 11 bases; unmatched junction nucleotides: 2. Germline V lookup: CDR1 DFQATT, CDR2 SNEGSKA (reference sequence). The CDR3 is 12 amino acids. In DNA form, the CDR3 reads TGCAGTGCTAGACTGGGACAGGGGAAACTGTTTTTT. Translated, it gives CSARLGQGKLFF.

The table lists this clonotype with many counts. This chain uses TRBV12-3 or TRBV12-4 with TRBJ2-1; tentatively, D is TRBD2 (5 bases). This CDR3 is 15 amino acids long. The V and J ends lost 6 bases and 0 bases respectively, with 12 bases between them. CDR3 nucleotides: TGTGCCAGCAGCCGGACTTCGAGCTCCTACAATGAGCAGTTCTTC. It codes for CASSRTSSSYNEQFF.